This T cell receptor beta chain emerged from a study of CD8+CD57+ T cells in acquired aplastic anemia. Whole-study findings and limits: Patients showed no significant difference from controls in CD8+ Simpson's diversity.

For this clonotype: Its target is not known.

For sequencing, patients were chosen who had shown expansion of CD8+CD57+ cells by flow cytometry. Using genomic DNA as the template, TCR beta VDJ and CDR3 profiling was carried out. MiXCR was run by TCRdb on the reads, yielding one entry per CDR3 protein. The repertoire holds about 180,000 distinct CDR3 sequences, with 63% as singletons. This CDR3 comprises 12 residues. V shed 8 bases and J shed 1 base, with 8 bases lying between them. CDR1 is SGHTA, CDR2 FQGNSA, per germline. The chain recombines TRBV7-2 with TRBJ2-5; D is perhaps TRBD2 (5 bases). What was sequenced was sorted CD4+, CD8+, or CD8+CD57+ T cells (not recorded which) from PBMCs. This TCR was sampled from a human donor with aplastic anemia. The CDR3 DNA reads TGTGCCAGCGGACTGACCCAAGAGACCCAGTACTTC. Encoded protein: CASGLTQETQYF.